This T cell receptor (beta chain) was profiled in a study of blood T cells in healthy people across ages. The germline CDR1 and CDR2 sequences are MDHEN and SYDVKM. The V and J ends lost 3 bases and 1 base, in that order; junction bases with no gene match: 7. The CDR3 is 16 residues long. Concerning this clonotype: Antigen unknown.

Through a sample-barcoded 5' primer and a J-beta primer mix, a second PCR was run for roughly 7 to 12 cycles. TCRdb re-analysed the 5' RACE reads in MiXCR, keeping a single row per CDR3 protein. Altogether about 1.6 million distinct CDR3 sequences are present, roughly 32% being singletons, with the ten largest covering approximately 10%. Study results and limitations: Estimates of total diversity, which came from one million sequenced T cells, were considered to be underestimates. Age showed a roughly linear inverse relationship with TCR beta diversity per million T cells.

Caucasian, healthy and from Russia, the donors were aged between about 6 and 90. Isolated per sample were at least 7 million PBMCs. The sequence came from a woman aged 30 to 39 in good health. The sample consisted of blood. This sequence joins TRBV28 and TRBJ2-5, with 8 positions matching TRBD2. CDR3 bases: TGTGCCAGCAGTTTCATCGGCGGGGGGACCCAAGAGACCCAGTACTTC. Translating it yields CASSFIGGGTQETQYF. Filled out from reference TRBV28 and TRBJ2-5, the complete variable domain reads DVKVTQSSRYLVKRTGEKVFLECVQDMDHENMFWYRQDPGLGLRLIYFSYDVKMKEKGDIPEGYSVSREKKERFSLILESASTNQTSMYLCASSFIGGGTQETQYFGPGTRLLVL.